These 3 T cell receptor beta chains originate from one sample sequenced in a study of T-cell reconstitution after alpha-beta-depleted transplantation in children. It was with unique molecular identifiers that the TCRbeta library was prepared. TCRdb reprocessed the PCR reads with MiXCR, giving one entry per CDR3 protein. The profile covers some 520,000 distinct CDR3 sequences, with about 31% appearing a single time and 2% to 2.5% taken by the ten largest. Sequences were derived from PBMCs from the stem cell graft donor, sampled from the stem cell graft. These TCRs come from a human donor who donated a stem cell graft to a child with aplastic anemia.

A word on this clonotype: A much bigger clone sits one base away, suggesting this may be a read error. This sequence joins TRBV10-3 and TRBJ2-2; 7 bases match TRBD1. Germline CDR1 ENHRY, CDR2 SYGVKD. This CDR3 has 16 residues. The CDR3 nucleotides are TGTGCCATCACCCCTACAGGGGCCGCGAACACCGGGGTGCTGTTTTTT. It translates to CAITPTGAANTGVLFF.

The rearrangement joins TRBV7-9 to TRBJ2-5; D uncertain. V lost 0 bases and J 5 bases, leaving 7 bases between the germline ends. Germline V gene lookup returns CDR1 SEHNR and CDR2 FQNEAQ (reference sequence). The CDR3 has 13 amino acids. DNA for the CDR3: TGTGCCAGCAGCTTAGCCAGCCTTGAGACCCAGTACTTC. Translation gives CASSLASLETQYF.

The chain carries TRBV5-1 and TRBJ2-5, with 9 bases fitting TRBD2. Unmatched junction bases numbered 8, after V lost 2 bases and J lost 3 bases. Germline V CDR1 and CDR2: SGHRS, YFSETQ. This CDR3 comprises 16 residues. The CDR3: CASSFFLRGREETQYF. In DNA, the CDR3 is TGCGCCAGCAGCTTCTTCCTGCGCGGGAGGGAAGAGACCCAGTACTTC. Full variable domain (outside the CDR3, taken from reference TRBV5-1 and TRBJ2-5): KAGVTQTPRYLIKTRGQQVTLSCSPISGHRSVSWYQQTPGQGLQFLFEYFSETQRNKGNFPGRFSGRQFSNSRSEMNVSTLELGDSALYLCASSFFLRGREETQYFGPGTRLLVL.